Each of the 19 T cell receptor beta chains below was sequenced from the same sample in a study of blood T cell repertoires in COVID-19. Profiling relied on immunoSEQ multiplex PCR, and the TCRdb table lists in-frame clones only, not all of them. The profile shows about 300,000 clones, around 90% of them singletons. What was sequenced was peripheral blood. All receptors come from a man between 18 and 29 years old with active or convalescent COVID-19.

The gene calls are TRBV11-3 and TRBJ2-3, with TRBD2 matching over 12 bases. Germline V CDR1 and CDR2: SGHNT, YENEEA. CDR3 length equals 15 residues. V was pared by 5 bases and J by 4 bases, with 4 bases of the junction left unmatched. CDR3 sequence reads: CASSPRTSGADTQYF. For the CDR3, the DNA is TGTGCCAGCAGCCCCCGGACTAGCGGGGCAGATACGCAGTATTTT.

This chain joins TRBV9 and TRBJ1-1, with D unclear. V was shortened by 1 base and J by 4 bases, with 11 bases between the two germline ends. Germline CDR1 and CDR2: SGDLS and YYNGEE. This CDR3 region has 14 residues. CDR3 coding DNA: TGTGCCAGCAGCGTATCCCCAACAGCCACTGAAGCTTTCTTT. Encoded protein: CASSVSPTATEAFF.

The rearrangement joins TRBV9 to TRBJ2-3, with a weak D call TRBD1 (6 bases). V was trimmed by 0 bases and J by 0 bases, leaving 11 bases between them. This CDR3 is 16 amino acids long. Per germline, CDR1 SGDLS and CDR2 YYNGEE. The CDR3 spells CASSVGKDRSTDTQYF. CDR3 nucleotides: TGTGCCAGCAGCGTAGGGAAGGACAGAAGCACAGATACGCAGTATTTT.

The V gene is TRBV11-2, the J gene TRBJ1-1, with TRBD1 identical over 7 bases. Trimming removed 7 bases from V and 5 bases from J; junction bases left unmatched: 13. This CDR3 contains 15 residues. Germline CDR1 is SGHAT and CDR2 is FQNNGV. The CDR3, as DNA: TGTGCCAGCACCCGCGGGGCAGGGGGAAGGACTGAAGCTTTCTTT. Translating gives CASTRGAGGRTEAFF. The whole variable domain, remainder taken from reference TRBV11-2 and TRBJ1-1, is EAGVAQSPRYKIIEKRQSVAFWCNPISGHATLYWYQQILGQGPKLLIQFQNNGVVDDSQLPKDRFSAERLKGVDSTLKIQPAKLEDSAVYLCASTRGAGGRTEAFFGQGTRLTVV.

CDR3 in amino acids: CASSQDPASGGKQYF. In DNA form, the CDR3 reads TGTGCCAGCAGCCAAGATCCGGCTAGCGGGGGGAAGCAGTACTTC. This sequence joins TRBV14 and TRBJ2-7, with TRBD2 matching over 11 bases. V lost 0 bases to trimming and J lost 8 bases; unmatched junction nucleotides: 6. Germline V lookup: CDR1 SGHDN, CDR2 FVKESK. CDR3 length: 15 residues.

CDR3 in DNA: TGCAGCGCAATACGGGGGGGCACAATATATGGCTACACCTTC. It codes for CSAIRGGTIYGYTF. The rearrangement uses TRBV29-1 and TRBJ1-2; tentative D call: TRBD1 (6 bases). The CDR3 runs 14 residues. CDR1 is SQVTM and CDR2 is ANQGSEA in the germline V gene. V was pared by 7 bases and J by 5 bases, with 20 bases between. Filled out from reference TRBV29-1 and TRBJ1-2, the complete variable domain reads SAVISQKPSRDICQRGTSLTIQCQVDSQVTMMFWYRQQPGQSLTLIATANQGSEATYESGFVIDKFPISRPNLTFSTLTVSNMSPEDSSIYLCSAIRGGTIYGYTFGSGTRLTVV.

The J gene is TRBJ2-2, the V gene TRBV19, with a possible D match to TRBD1 (6 bases). CDR1 LNHDA and CDR2 SQIVND come from the germline V gene (reference sequence). The V end lost 6 bases, the J end lost 1 base, and 15 bases lay between the germline ends. This CDR3 is 16 amino acids long. In DNA form, the CDR3 reads TGTGCCAGTAGCCCGACGGGACACCAGAACACCGGGGAGCTGTTTTTT. This sequence encodes CASSPTGHQNTGELFF.

The chain recombines TRBV21-1 with TRBJ1-5. TRBV21-1 is a recognized pseudogene. The CDR3 extends over 17 amino acids. CDR3 coding DNA: TGTGCCAGCAGCAAAGCGGAAGGAGGGTCCAGCAATCAGCCCCAGCATTTT. As protein: CASSKAEGGSSNQPQHF.

The J gene is TRBJ1-1, the V gene TRBV5-5; D not certain. The CDR3 loop spans 14 amino acids. Trimming shortened V by 1 base and J by 4 bases, and 11 bases separated the two germline ends. CDR1 and CDR2 (germline): SGHKS, YYEKEE (reference sequence). The CDR3 sequence is CASSLSASGTEAFF. CDR3 DNA: TGTGCCAGCAGCTTGTCGGCATCGGGCACTGAAGCTTTCTTT.

The chain recombines TRBV3-1 (or the pseudogene TRBV3-2) with TRBJ1-3; TRBD1 aligns across 7 bases. The J segment lost 0 bases and the V segment lost 6 bases, leaving 14 bases of the junction unmatched. The CDR3 has 18 residues. Germline assignment: CDR1 LGHDT and CDR2 YNNKEL (reference sequence). CDR3 residues: CASRPNRDSESSGNTIYF. DNA of the CDR3: TGTGCCAGCAGGCCTAACCGGGACAGTGAGAGCTCTGGAAACACCATATATTTT.

The genes are TRBV19 and TRBJ1-1; 7 bases agree with TRBD1. Germline-derived CDR1 and CDR2 are LNHDA and SQIVND (reference sequence). V lost 7 bases and J lost 4; bases outside the gene matches: 9. The CDR3 has 14 residues. The CDR3: CASKTTGVSTEAFF. CDR3 coding DNA: TGTGCCAGTAAAACTACAGGGGTATCCACTGAAGCTTTCTTT.

The chain couples TRBV13 to TRBJ1-4; D is unresolved. V shed 2 bases and J shed 4 bases, with 5 bases lying between them. The CDR3 is 13 amino acids. The germline gives CDR1 PRHDT, CDR2 FYEKMQ (reference sequence). This chain's CDR3 is CASSLQNNEKLFF. CDR3 bases: TGTGCCAGCAGCTTACAGAATAATGAAAAACTGTTTTTT.

The chain couples TRBV13 to TRBJ2-2, with unresolved D. CDR1 PRHDT and CDR2 FYEKMQ come from the germline V gene (reference sequence). This CDR3 is built from 12 residues. V was pared by 2 bases and J by 7 bases, with 5 bases between. The CDR3 bases are TGTGCCAGCAGCTTATCAAACGGGGAGCTGTTTTTT. Protein product: CASSLSNGELFF.

The chain has TRBV14 and TRBJ2-3; TRBD1 aligns across 7 bases. Per the germline V gene, CDR1 is SGHDN and CDR2 is FVKESK. V lost 5 bases to trimming and J lost 4 bases; unmatched junction nucleotides: 6. The CDR3 consists of 14 residues. The CDR3 DNA sequence: TGTGCCAGCAGCGTCCAGGGGGTTTCAGATACGCAGTATTTT. This sequence encodes CASSVQGVSDTQYF.

The chain joins TRBV6-2 or TRBV6-3 to TRBJ2-3, with a possible D match to TRBD1 (5 bases). V gave up 1 base and J gave up 3 bases, with 11 bases separating them. This CDR3 is built from 15 residues. Germline V CDR1 and CDR2: MNHEY, SVGEGT. The CDR3 region has the DNA TGTGCCAGCAGTTACTTTAGGGGTCGTACAGATACGCAGTATTTT. It encodes CASSYFRGRTDTQYF.

The chain has TRBV7-2 and TRBJ2-1; 7 bases are a match to TRBD1. The CDR3 length is 16 residues. The germline gives CDR1 SGHTA, CDR2 FQGNSA. J lost 10 bases, V lost 4 bases, and 16 bases had no gene match. The CDR3 nucleotides read TGTGCCAGCAGCTCGCGCCGGGACAGACCTATAAACGAGCAGTTCTTC. It is translated as CASSSRRDRPINEQFF.

The chain couples TRBV2 to TRBJ1-1; D not certain. CDR1 and CDR2 (germline): SNHLY, FYNNEI. CDR3 length: 14 amino acids. The V end lost 7 bases, the J end lost 0 bases, and 12 bases lay between the germline ends. The CDR3 loop is CASKEVEMNTEAFF. CDR3 DNA sequence: TGTGCCAGCAAGGAGGTAGAAATGAACACTGAAGCTTTCTTT.

This sequence joins TRBV6-2 or TRBV6-3 and TRBJ2-6; the D gene is possibly TRBD1 (6 bases). The CDR3 runs 20 residues. CDR1 and CDR2 from the germline V gene are MNHEY and SVGEGT. The ends were cut back, 0 bases at V and 0 bases at J, with 18 bases in the middle. The CDR3 DNA follows: TGTGCCAGCAGTTACTCGATTCTAGGACAGATTAACTCTGGGGCCAACGTCCTGACTTTC. Its translation is CASSYSILGQINSGANVLTF.

J is TRBJ1-3 and V is TRBV6-6; maybe TRBD1 (6 bases). CDR1 is MNHNY and CDR2 is SVGAGI in the germline V gene (reference sequence). The CDR3 has 16 amino acids. V lost 2 bases and J lost 2, with 13 bases in between. This CDR3 reads CASSYGLGAPGNTIYF. The CDR3 DNA sequence: TGTGCCAGCAGTTACGGGTTGGGGGCCCCTGGAAACACCATATATTTT.